This TCR beta chain was found in a study of T cell responses to AZD1222 COVID-19 vaccine. Study observations and caveats: Unmutated variant regions are reportedly the target of nearly half of TCRs that are spike-specific.

To note about this clone: The antigen remains unidentified.

Using immunoSEQ multiplex PCR, the repertoire was profiled, and TCRdb retains in-frame clones only, with some absent. Among 95,000 to 130,000 clones listed, over 75% were seen once. Here the sequenced sample was peripheral blood, taken on day 0 of MenACWY control vaccination. This sequence originates from an adult in good health.

CDR3 in amino acids: CASSRDSSGNTIYF. The CDR3 DNA follows: TGTGCCAGCAGTCGGGACAGCTCTGGAAACACCATATATTTT. The chain uses TRBV6-2 or TRBV6-3 and TRBJ1-3; 7 bases agree with TRBD1. This CDR3 contains 14 residues. Germline CDR1 MNHEY, CDR2 SVGEGT. V shed 5 bases, J shed 0 bases, and the junction held 1 base outside the gene matches.